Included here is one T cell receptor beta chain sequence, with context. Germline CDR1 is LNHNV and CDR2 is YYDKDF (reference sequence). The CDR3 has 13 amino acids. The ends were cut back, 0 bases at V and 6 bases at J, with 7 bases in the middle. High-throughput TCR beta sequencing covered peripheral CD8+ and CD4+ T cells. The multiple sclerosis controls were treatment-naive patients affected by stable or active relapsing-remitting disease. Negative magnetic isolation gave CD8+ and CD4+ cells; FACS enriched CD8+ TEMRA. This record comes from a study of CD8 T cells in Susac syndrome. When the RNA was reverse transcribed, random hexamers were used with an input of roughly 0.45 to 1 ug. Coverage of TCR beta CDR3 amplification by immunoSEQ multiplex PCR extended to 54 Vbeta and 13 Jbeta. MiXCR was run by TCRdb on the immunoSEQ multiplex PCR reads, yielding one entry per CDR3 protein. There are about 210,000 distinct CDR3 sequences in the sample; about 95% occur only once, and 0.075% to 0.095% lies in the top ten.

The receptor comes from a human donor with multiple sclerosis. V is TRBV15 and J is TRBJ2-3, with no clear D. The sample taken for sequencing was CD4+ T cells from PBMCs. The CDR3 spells CATSRDRVDTQYF. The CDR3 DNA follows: TGTGCCACCAGCAGAGATAGGGTGGATACGCAGTATTTT.